Below are 24 T cell receptor beta chains sequenced from a single sample in a study of blood T cell repertoires in COVID-19. Some clones are missing from TCRdb's copy, which holds only in-frame ones; the method was immunoSEQ multiplex PCR. The data contain over 150,000 clones, 88% of them singletons. Material: peripheral blood. The receptors derive from a man between 45 and 60 years old who had recovered from COVID-19.

This chain links TRBV24-1 with TRBJ2-5, with 9 nucleotides matching TRBD1. The CDR3 extends over 16 amino acids. CDR1 KGHDR and CDR2 SFDVKD come from the germline V gene. V was pared by 1 base and J by 7 bases, with 9 bases of the junction left unmatched. CDR3 region: CATSDFGTGGGGTQYF. As DNA, the CDR3 is TGTGCCACCAGTGATTTTGGAACAGGGGGCGGCGGGACCCAGTACTTC.

The J gene is TRBJ1-6, the V gene TRBV13; D uncertain. The V end lost 3 bases, the J end lost 10 bases, and 7 bases lay between the germline ends. Germline V gene lookup returns CDR1 PRHDT and CDR2 FYEKMQ (reference sequence). The CDR3 consists of 12 residues. CDR3 amino acids: CASSLGGSPLHF. CDR3 DNA sequence: TGTGCCAGCAGCTTGGGAGGGTCACCCCTCCACTTT.

The genes are TRBV7-9 and TRBJ2-3; D may be TRBD1 (6 bases). Trimming removed 5 bases from V and 2 bases from J, with 14 bases in between. There are 15 residues in the CDR3. The germline gives CDR1 SEHNR, CDR2 FQNEAQ (reference sequence). The CDR3 region has the DNA TGTGCCAGCAGCCCCCCCACAGGGTTCACAGATACGCAGTATTTT. It translates to CASSPPTGFTDTQYF.

The chain uses TRBV7-2 and TRBJ2-3, with 10 bases matching TRBD2. The CDR3 consists of 15 residues. CDR1 is SGHTA, CDR2 FQGNSA, per germline. Unmatched junction bases numbered 5, after V lost 3 bases and J lost 5 bases. The CDR3 DNA follows: TGTGCCAGCAGCTTTCAGCGGGGGGGGCAAGATACGCAGTATTTT. Its translation is CASSFQRGGQDTQYF.

J is TRBJ1-2 and V is TRBV7-9; D perhaps matches TRBD1 (5 bases). V was clipped by 5 bases and J by 10 bases, with 14 bases between them. CDR1 is SEHNR and CDR2 is FQNEAQ in the germline V gene (reference sequence). This CDR3 is 12 amino acids long. CDR3 DNA sequence: TGTGCCAGCAGCCCAGACGGGGGGGACTACACCTTC. Its translation: CASSPDGGDYTF.

The chain is built from TRBV10-3 and TRBJ1-3, with D uncertain. The V end was cut by 2 bases, the J end by 1 base, with 6 bases between. Per the germline V gene, CDR1 is ENHRY and CDR2 is SYGVKD. This CDR3 is built from 14 residues. The CDR3 is CAISETGSGNTIYF. The CDR3 nucleotides read TGTGCCATCAGTGAGACGGGGTCTGGAAACACCATATATTTT.

This clone was seen a single time. The V and J genes are TRBV7-2 and TRBJ1-1, with D perhaps matching TRBD1 (5 bases). With 0 bases removed from V and 5 bases from J, the gap between germline ends came to 13 bases. CDR1 and CDR2 from the germline V gene are SGHTA and FQGNSA. This CDR3 contains 15 residues. The CDR3 loop reads CASSLAFSGKTEAFF. The CDR3 DNA sequence: TGTGCCAGCAGCTTAGCGTTTTCAGGGAAGACTGAAGCTTTCTTT. Filled out from reference TRBV7-2 and TRBJ1-1, the complete variable domain reads GAGVSQSPSNKVTEKGKDVELRCDPISGHTALYWYRQSLGQGLEFLIYFQGNSAPDKSGLPSDRFSAERTGGSVSTLTIQRTQQEDSAVYLCASSLAFSGKTEAFFGQGTRLTVV.

The V call is TRBV7-3, the J call TRBJ2-1; the match to TRBD2 covers 13 bases. The CDR3 is 17 amino acids. The germline gives CDR1 SGHTA, CDR2 FQGTGA. V gave up 0 bases and J gave up 12 bases; unmatched junction bases: 11. CDR3: CASSLTPGLAGERWQFF. CDR3 DNA: TGTGCCAGCAGCTTAACCCCCGGACTAGCGGGAGAGAGATGGCAGTTCTTC.

The chain uses TRBV3-1 (or the pseudogene TRBV3-2) and TRBJ1-2; 9 bases map to TRBD1. V trimming: 3 bases; J trimming: 1 base; junction bases outside the gene matches: 15. The germline CDR1 and CDR2 sequences are LGHDT and YNNKEL (reference sequence). The length of the CDR3 is 19 residues. DNA for the CDR3: TGTGCCAGCAGCCAGGATTATAGGACAGGGGACAAGAATAACTATGGCTACACCTTC. Amino acid sequence: CASSQDYRTGDKNNYGYTF.

This sequence joins TRBV7-9 and TRBJ1-2; maybe TRBD1 (6 bases). The CDR3 consists of 13 residues. Germline lookup yields CDR1 SEHNR and CDR2 FQNEAQ (reference sequence). Trimming stripped 1 base from V and 8 bases from J, with 11 bases between. The CDR3 bases are TGTGCCAGCAGCTTAGTCGGGGGGCAAGGCTACACCTTC. Translation gives CASSLVGGQGYTF.

V and J are TRBV28 and TRBJ1-2; no reliable D call. There are 12 residues in the CDR3. Trimming left V 2 bases short and J 4 bases short, with 5 bases between. The germline CDR1 and CDR2 sequences are MDHEN and SYDVKM. The CDR3 here is CASSLISYGYTF. CDR3 in DNA: TGTGCCAGCAGTTTAATATCCTATGGCTACACCTTC.

V is TRBV3-1 (or the pseudogene TRBV3-2) and J is TRBJ2-7; 8 bases are shared with TRBD1. The junction had 5 bases not matched to a gene; V was cut back by 1 base and J by 3 bases. Germline CDR1 reads LGHDT; CDR2 reads YNNKEL (reference sequence). This CDR3 is 15 amino acids long. The CDR3 nucleotides read TGTGCCAGCAGCCAAGTGGGGGACAGGAGCTACGAGCAGTACTTC. Translated, it gives CASSQVGDRSYEQYF.

V usage is TRBV6-2 or TRBV6-3 and J usage is TRBJ2-3; 9 bases are shared with TRBD2. Germline V CDR1 and CDR2: MNHEY, SVGEGT. There are 16 residues in the CDR3. Unmatched junction bases numbered 8, after V lost 4 bases and J lost 3 bases. CDR3 DNA: TGTGCCAGCAGTTCGGCTAGCGGGGTAGGAACAGATACGCAGTATTTT. Protein sequence: CASSSASGVGTDTQYF.

In DNA, the CDR3 is TGTGCTAGTGGCAACTCAGCGGACGGGTACTACGAGCAGTACTTC. Protein sequence: CASGNSADGYYEQYF. This sequence joins TRBV12-5 and TRBJ2-7; D possibly corresponds to TRBD2 (5 bases). CDR1 is LGHNT, CDR2 FRNRAP, per germline. V was clipped by 6 bases and J by 3 bases, with 18 bases between them. CDR3 size: 15 residues.

This chain links TRBV28 with TRBJ2-2, with 12 bases that match TRBD1. The germline V gene encodes CDR1 MDHEN and CDR2 SYDVKM. The ends lost 2 bases at V and 5 bases at J; junction bases unmatched: 3. The CDR3 is 16 amino acids. Written as DNA, the CDR3 is TGTGCCAGCAGTTTAGGGGGACAGGGGGCTACCGGGGAGCTGTTTTTT. This gives the protein CASSLGGQGATGELFF.

The chain joins TRBV6-5 to TRBJ2-3; D possibly corresponds to TRBD1 (5 bases). Trimming removed 5 bases at V and 0 bases at J, with 12 bases between. This CDR3 is built from 15 residues. Germline V gene lookup returns CDR1 MNHEY and CDR2 SVGAGI. The CDR3 protein is CASSRQRSSTDTQYF. CDR3 DNA: TGTGCCAGCAGTAGACAGAGATCTAGCACAGATACGCAGTATTTT.

This clone was detected only once. The gene calls are TRBV19 and TRBJ1-1; 12 bases are shared with TRBD1. Trimming took 4 bases from V and 7 from J; bases not matched to a gene: 10. The CDR3 consists of 16 residues. Germline V CDR1 and CDR2: LNHDA, SQIVND (reference sequence). The CDR3 reads CASSKGQGAGPGEAFF. DNA of the CDR3: TGTGCCAGTAGTAAGGGACAGGGGGCCGGCCCTGGTGAAGCTTTCTTT.

The table lists this clone with a few counts. V and J are TRBV7-2 and TRBJ2-3, with TRBD2 matching over 10 bases. Trimming cost V 1 base and J 6 bases; bases outside gene matches: 7. The CDR3 loop spans 16 amino acids. Germline CDR1 and CDR2: SGHTA and FQGNSA. CDR3 DNA: TGTGCCAGCAGCTTAGTGGCTAGCGGGGGTCGGGATACGCAGTATTTT. It yields the protein CASSLVASGGRDTQYF.

The V gene is TRBV28, the J gene TRBJ1-5; no reliable D call. Trimming removed 6 bases from V and 2 bases from J, with 20 bases in between. Germline assignment: CDR1 MDHEN and CDR2 SYDVKM. The CDR3 totals 17 residues. The CDR3 spells CASRVIHGVVGNQPQHF. The CDR3, as DNA: TGTGCCAGCAGGGTAATCCACGGGGTGGTGGGCAATCAGCCCCAGCATTTT. The variable domain in full, with the rest retrieved from reference TRBV28 and TRBJ1-5, is DVKVTQSSRYLVKRTGEKVFLECVQDMDHENMFWYRQDPGLGLRLIYFSYDVKMKEKGDIPEGYSVSREKKERFSLILESASTNQTSMYLCASRVIHGVVGNQPQHFGDGTRLSIL.

This chain links TRBV2 with TRBJ1-2; D unclear. CDR3 length: 12 amino acids. V lost 6 bases and J lost 8, with 13 bases in between. The germline V gene has CDR1 SNHLY and CDR2 FYNNEI. CDR3: CASRDSAQGYTF. CDR3 bases: TGTGCCAGCAGGGACTCTGCCCAGGGCTACACCTTC.

CDR3 loop: CASGFPDTQYF. The DNA for the CDR3 is TGTGCCAGCGGCTTCCCAGATACGCAGTATTTT. The chain employs TRBV27 and TRBJ2-3; no clear D. Trimming pared 8 bases from V and 4 bases from J, leaving 7 bases between. Germline loops: CDR1 MNHEY, CDR2 SMNVEV (reference sequence). This CDR3 comprises 11 residues.

The CDR3 coding sequence is TGTGCCAGCAGTAGGACACTCCCTAACTATGGCTACACCTTC. This encodes CASSRTLPNYGYTF. The chain carries TRBV6-5 and TRBJ1-2; D possibly corresponds to TRBD1 (5 bases). Germline V lookup: CDR1 MNHEY, CDR2 SVGAGI. The CDR3 runs to 14 residues. Trimming left V 5 bases short and J 0 bases short, with 10 bases between.

V is TRBV19 and J is TRBJ2-3; TRBD1 aligns across 8 bases. This CDR3 has 15 residues. Germline V lookup: CDR1 LNHDA, CDR2 SQIVND (reference sequence). Germline trimming cut 3 bases from V and 5 bases from J; bases unmatched to any gene: 7. CDR3 region: CASSIGWTGKDTQYF. Here the CDR3 DNA reads TGTGCCAGTAGTATCGGCTGGACAGGGAAAGATACGCAGTATTTT.

The chain has TRBV7-2 and TRBJ2-1; 7 bases fit TRBD2. The germline V gene encodes CDR1 SGHTA and CDR2 FQGNSA. V was clipped by 2 bases and J by 0 bases; unmatched bases: 10. The CDR3 runs to 18 residues. The CDR3 here is CASSLLGFGTTSYNEQFF. In DNA, the CDR3 is TGTGCCAGCAGCTTATTAGGGTTTGGGACTACCTCCTACAATGAGCAGTTCTTC.